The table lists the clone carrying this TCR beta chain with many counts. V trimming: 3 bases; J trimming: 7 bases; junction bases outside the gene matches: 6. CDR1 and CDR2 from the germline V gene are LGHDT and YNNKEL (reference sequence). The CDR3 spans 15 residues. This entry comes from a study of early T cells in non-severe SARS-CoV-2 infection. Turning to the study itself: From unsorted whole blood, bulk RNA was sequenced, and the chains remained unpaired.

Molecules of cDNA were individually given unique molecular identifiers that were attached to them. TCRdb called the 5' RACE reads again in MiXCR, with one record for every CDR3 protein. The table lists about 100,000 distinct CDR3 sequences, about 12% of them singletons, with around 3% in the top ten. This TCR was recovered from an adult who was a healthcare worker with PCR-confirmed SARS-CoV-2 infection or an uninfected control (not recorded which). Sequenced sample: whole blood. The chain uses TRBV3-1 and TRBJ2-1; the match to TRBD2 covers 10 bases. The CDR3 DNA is TGTGCCAGCAGCCACACTAGCGGGAATTTGAATGAGCAGTTCTTC. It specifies CASSHTSGNLNEQFF.